This TCR beta chain stems from a study of T cell clonality in common variable immunodeficiency. Using immunoSEQ multiplex PCR, the repertoire was profiled, and TCRdb retains in-frame clones only, with some absent. This repertoire holds over 20,000 clones, and none appear only once. The table lists this clone with a few counts. Its antigen is currently unknown. The CDR3 is cut off 3 residues early in the read; its end comes from the germline J gene. Germline V gene data show CDR1 as SGHAT and CDR2 as FQNNGV. Trimming took 7 bases from V and 3 from J; bases not matched to a gene: 8. There are 14 residues in the CDR3. Regarding the study as a whole: In common variable immunodeficiency, TCR beta chains reportedly carried fewer deletions and N-nucleotide insertions.

Sequencing was carried out using peripheral blood mononuclear cells. The chain carries TRBV11-2 and TRBJ2-7; 8 bases are shared with TRBD1. The origin of this receptor is a human donor with common variable immunodeficiency. The part of the CDR3 DNA that was read is TGTGCCAGCACCCCCTGGACAGGGCTCTACGAG. It specifies CASTPWTGLYE. The CDR3, in full, reads CASTPWTGLYEQYF.